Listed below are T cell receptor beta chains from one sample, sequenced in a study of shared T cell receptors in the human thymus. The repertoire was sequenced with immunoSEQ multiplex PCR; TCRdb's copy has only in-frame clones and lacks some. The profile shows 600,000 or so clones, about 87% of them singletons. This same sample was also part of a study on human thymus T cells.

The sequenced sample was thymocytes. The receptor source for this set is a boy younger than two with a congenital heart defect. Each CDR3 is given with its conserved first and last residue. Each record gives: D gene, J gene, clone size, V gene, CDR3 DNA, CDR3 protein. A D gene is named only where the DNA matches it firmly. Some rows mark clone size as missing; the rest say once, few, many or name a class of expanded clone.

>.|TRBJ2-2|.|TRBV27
TGTGCCAGCAGTTTCTCCAACACCGGGGAGCTGTTTTTT
CASSFSNTGELFF
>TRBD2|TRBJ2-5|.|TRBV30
TGTGCCTGGAGTGTACTTCAGCTAGCGGGAGCACCGGGTCAAGAGACCCAGTACTTC
CAWSVLQLAGAPGQETQYF
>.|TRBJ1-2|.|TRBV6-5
TGTGCCAGCAGTAGGCGGGGGGCAAGGAACTATGGCTACACCTTC
CASSRRGARNYGYTF
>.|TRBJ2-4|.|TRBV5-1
TGCGCCAGCAGCTTGGCCCCGGGGTCAGCCAAAAACATTCAGTACTTC
CASSLAPGSAKNIQYF
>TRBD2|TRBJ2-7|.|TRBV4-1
TGCGCCAGCAGCCAAGACCGCGGGGGGCACGTTTACGAGCAGTACTTC
CASSQDRGGHVYEQYF
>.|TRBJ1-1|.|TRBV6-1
TGTGCCAGCAGTAAAACAGGGTTTGGGAACACTGAAGCTTTCTTT
CASSKTGFGNTEAFF
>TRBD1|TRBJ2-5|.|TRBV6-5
TGTGCCAGCAGACTCCTTAGGACAGGTCAAGAGACCCAGTACTTC
CASRLLRTGQETQYF
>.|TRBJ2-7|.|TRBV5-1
TGCGCCAGCAGCTTGATGCAGGCCTTCTACGAGCAGTACTTC
CASSLMQAFYEQYF
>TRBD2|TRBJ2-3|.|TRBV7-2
TGTGCCAGCAGCTTAAGACTAGCGGAAGATACGCAGTATTTT
CASSLRLAEDTQYF
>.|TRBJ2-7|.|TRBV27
TGTGCCAGCAGTCCCCGGACTAAAACCGACGAGCAGTACTTC
CASSPRTKTDEQYF
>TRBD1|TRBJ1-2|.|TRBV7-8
TGTGCCAGCAGCGATCTTTTAACGGACAGGGACTATGGCTACACCTTC
CASSDLLTDRDYGYTF
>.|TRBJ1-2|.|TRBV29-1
TGCAGCGTTGAGAGGCAGGGCTATGGCTACACCTTC
CSVERQGYGYTF
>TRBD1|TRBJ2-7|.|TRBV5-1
TGCGCCAGCAGATATGGGACAGGGGATCCATACGAGCAGTACTTC
CASRYGTGDPYEQYF
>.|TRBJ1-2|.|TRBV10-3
TGTGCCATCCTTGGAGGTGTACATTACGACTATGGCTACACCTTC
CAILGGVHYDYGYTF
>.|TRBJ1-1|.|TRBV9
TGTGCCAGCAGCGGGACAGTAATGAACACTGAAGCTTTCTTT
CASSGTVMNTEAFF
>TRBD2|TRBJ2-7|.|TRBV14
TGTGCCAGCAGCAGTGGGACTAGCGTTCACTACGAGCAGTACTTC
CASSSGTSVHYEQYF
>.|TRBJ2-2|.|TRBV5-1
TGCGCCAGCAGCTTGGATCAGGGGTTGGAGGCGGGAGTATGGACCGGGGAGCTGTTTTTT
CASSLDQGLEAGVWTGELFF
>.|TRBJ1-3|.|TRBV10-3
TGTGCCATCAGTGCAACGGTAGGGACAATTTCTGGAAACACCATATATTTT
CAISATVGTISGNTIYF
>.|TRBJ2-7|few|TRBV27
TGTGCCAGCAGTTTAAAAGGGGGCTACGAGCAGTACTTC
CASSLKGGYEQYF
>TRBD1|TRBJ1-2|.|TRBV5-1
TGCGCCAGCAGCTTGCCAGGGGGAGGCTATGGCTACACCTTC
CASSLPGGGYGYTF
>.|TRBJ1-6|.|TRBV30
TGTGCCTGGAGTAACCGGGACAACGGATCACCCCTCCACTTT
CAWSNRDNGSPLHF
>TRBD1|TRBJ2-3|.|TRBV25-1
TGTGCCAGCAGTGACCCTTCGACAGGGCATCTCACAGATACGCAGTATTTT
CASSDPSTGHLTDTQYF
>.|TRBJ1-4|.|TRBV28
TGTGCCAGCAGTTTAGACAGGCCCGCAACTAATGAAAAACTGTTTTTT
CASSLDRPATNEKLFF
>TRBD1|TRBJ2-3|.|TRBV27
TGTGCCAGCGGTTACCAAGACTCAGGGGGCGGATTGACAGATACGCAGTATTTT
CASGYQDSGGGLTDTQYF
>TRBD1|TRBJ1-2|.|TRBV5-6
TGTGCCAGCAGCGGAGTGGGACAGGGGAGGGTTAACTATGGCTACACCTTC
CASSGVGQGRVNYGYTF
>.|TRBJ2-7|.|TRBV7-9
TGTGCCAGCAGCCCTACGGCGGGCCACCACTACGAGCAGTACTTC
CASSPTAGHHYEQYF
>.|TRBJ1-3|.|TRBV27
TGTGCCAGCAGTTTATCCTACCACAGGGACTCTGGAAACACCATATATTTT
CASSLSYHRDSGNTIYF
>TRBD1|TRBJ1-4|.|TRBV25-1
TGTGCCAGCAGTGAGGACAGGAAAAATGAAAAACTGTTTTTT
CASSEDRKNEKLFF
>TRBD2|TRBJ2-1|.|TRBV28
TGTGCCAGCAGTTTACGGCTTAGAGGGAGGGCCGACGATGAGCAGTTCTTC
CASSLRLRGRADDEQFF
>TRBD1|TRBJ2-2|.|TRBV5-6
TGTGCCAGCAGCCTGTCGGGAATGCCGACAGGGAGAAACACCGGGGAGCTGTTTTTT
CASSLSGMPTGRNTGELFF
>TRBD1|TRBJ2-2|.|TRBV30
TGTGCCTGGAGGTGGCGAGTGAGACAGGGATCAACCGGGGAGCTGTTTTTT
CAWRWRVRQGSTGELFF